This TCR beta chain derives from a study of T-cell reconstitution after alpha-beta-depleted transplantation in children. Study outcomes and limitations: Surviving recipient T cells and intrathymic progenitors accounted for some patients' high TCRbeta diversity at day 60. Several hundred expanded graft clones reportedly supplied alpha-beta T cells about two months after transplant.

Ten or more counts support this clonotype. Its antigen is unknown. During its preparation, the TCRbeta library received unique molecular identifiers. TCRdb re-called the PCR reads through MiXCR, storing one row per CDR3 protein. The sample records approximately 230,000 distinct CDR3 sequences, more than 20% being singletons. V lost 4 bases, J lost 3 bases, and 10 bases stayed unmatched. This CDR3 comprises 16 residues. The germline gives CDR1 MNHEY, CDR2 SVGEGT. The sample consisted of PBMCs, taken before TCRalphabeta/CD19-depleted stem cell transplant. The chain uses TRBV6-2 or TRBV6-3 and TRBJ2-3; 7 nucleotides align to TRBD2. The clonotype originates from a girl aged 2 to 9 with Fanconi anemia, due to receive a stem cell transplant. This CDR3 reads CASSFGGRAMTDTQYF. CDR3 sequence (DNA): TGTGCCAGCAGTTTCGGAGGGAGGGCCATGACAGATACGCAGTATTTT.